The sequence of this TCR beta chain was determined in a study of blood T cell repertoires in COVID-19. Study-level background: T cells, B-cell-depleted T cells, or PBMCs supplied cDNA or gDNA.

Only a few counts were recorded for this clone. Seattle's enrolled individuals joined amid active infection and were then monitored longitudinally. CDR3 size: 17 residues. With V trimmed by 4 bases and J by 3 bases, 8 bases remained unmatched. CDR1 and CDR2 (germline): GTSNPN, SVGIG (reference sequence). Authors' analysis steps: How many nucleated cells were present was estimated from reference gene primer amplification. Assay used: immunoSEQ multiplex PCR; TCRdb lists only in-frame clones, some missing. V and J calls and clone size are those listed in that table; D and trimming were worked out from the DNA. This table holds about 370,000 clones, 70% to 90% found once.

This receptor was obtained from a young woman with COVID-19, enrolled during active disease. The sample taken for sequencing was peripheral blood. V is TRBV30 and J is TRBJ1-6, with 11 bases fitting TRBD1. DNA for the CDR3: TGTGCCTGGACCAACCCGGGACAGGGGGGCTATAATTCACCCCTCCACTTT. Protein: CAWTNPGQGGYNSPLHF.